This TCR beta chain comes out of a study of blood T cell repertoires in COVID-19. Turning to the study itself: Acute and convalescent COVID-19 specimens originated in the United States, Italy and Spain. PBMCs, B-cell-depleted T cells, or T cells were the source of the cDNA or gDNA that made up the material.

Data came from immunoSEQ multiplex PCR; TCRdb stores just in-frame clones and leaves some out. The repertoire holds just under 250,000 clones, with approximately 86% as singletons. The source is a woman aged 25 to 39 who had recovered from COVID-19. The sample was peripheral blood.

CDR3 in amino acids: CASSLGWRAKLDNEQFF. CDR3 nucleotide sequence: TGTGCCAGCAGCTTAGGATGGAGGGCAAAACTCGACAATGAGCAGTTCTTC. V is TRBV7-6 and J is TRBJ2-1; the D gene is possibly TRBD2 (6 bases). Germline CDR1 is SGHVS and CDR2 is FNYEAQ. The ends were cut back, 1 base at V and 5 bases at J, with 18 bases in the middle. This CDR3 is 17 amino acids long.